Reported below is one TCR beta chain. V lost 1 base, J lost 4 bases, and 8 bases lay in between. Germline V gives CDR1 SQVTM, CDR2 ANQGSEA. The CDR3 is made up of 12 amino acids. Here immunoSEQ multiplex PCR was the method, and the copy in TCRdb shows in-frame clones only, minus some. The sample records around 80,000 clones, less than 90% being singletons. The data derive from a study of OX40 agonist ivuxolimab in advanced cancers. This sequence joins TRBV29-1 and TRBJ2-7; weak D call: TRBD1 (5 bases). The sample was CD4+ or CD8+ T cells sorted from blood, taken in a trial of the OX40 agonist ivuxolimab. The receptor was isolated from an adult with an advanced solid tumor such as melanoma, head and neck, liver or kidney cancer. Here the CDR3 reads CSVEVPGYEQYF. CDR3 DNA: TGCAGCGTTGAAGTTCCAGGGTACGAGCAGTACTTC.